This TCR beta chain was sequenced during a study of T cells in Graves' hyperthyroidism and ophthalmopathy. Study findings and constraints: Appearing also in blood were most of the thyroid clonotypes expanded above 0.001. In the analysis, a 13 V-J model separated ophthalmopathy from stable hyperthyroidism.

Trimming cost V 3 bases and J 2 bases, with 16 bases left between them. From germline, CDR1 is SQVTM and CDR2 ANQGSEA. The CDR3 loop spans 15 amino acids. TCR beta CDR3 sequences were amplified from RNA transcripts. HTBI primers were the set used in a first-round RT-PCR of the TCR CDR3. TCRdb reprocessed the multiplex PCR reads via MiXCR and lists one record per CDR3 protein. Here the sample spans hundreds of thousands of distinct CDR3 sequences, 45% being singletons. This clonotype was seen once. Antigen unknown. Lactation, pregnancy, other autoimmune disease or uncontrolled infection excluded patients. On the basis of clinical symptoms, serum thyroxine and TRAb, thyroid ultrasound and orbital computed tomography, diagnoses were made.

This sequence was found in an adult man with Graves' disease, either hyperthyroidism or ophthalmopathy (not recorded which). The source material was peripheral blood or thyroid tissue (not recorded which). The chain has TRBV29-1 and TRBJ1-2, with D possibly being TRBD1 (6 bases). CDR3 sequence reads: CSVERSGTKNYGYTF. The CDR3 nucleotides read TGCAGCGTTGAGCGCTCCGGGACAAAAAACTATGGCTACACCTTC.